One and the same sample provided the 8 T cell receptor beta chains below, sequenced in a study of cytomegalovirus exposure and HLA in healthy donors. The PCR employed 60 Vbeta primers together with 13 Jbeta primers. The repertoire was sequenced with immunoSEQ multiplex PCR; TCRdb's copy has only in-frame clones and lacks some. The repertoire has 35,000 to 55,000 clones, around 70% of them found once; the top ten carry roughly 3.2%. What was sequenced was PBMCs. These receptors originate from a woman aged 30 to 39 in good health and CMV-seronegative.

The rearrangement uses TRBV13 and TRBJ2-4; possible D gene TRBD2, 6 bases. This CDR3 is 14 amino acids long. Per germline, CDR1 PRHDT and CDR2 FYEKMQ (reference sequence). The V gene lost 1 base and the J gene lost 8 bases, with 12 bases spanning the gap. The DNA of the CDR3 is TGTGCCAGCAGCTTAGACACGGGAGTCGACATTCAGTACTTC. Translating gives CASSLDTGVDIQYF.

This chain connects TRBV7-2 to TRBJ1-5; D may be TRBD1 (5 bases). Germline lookup yields CDR1 SGHTA and CDR2 FQGNSA. The CDR3 contains 13 residues. The V end lost 5 bases, the J end lost 5 bases, and 10 bases lay between the germline ends. CDR3: CASSPVRDQPQHF. As DNA, the CDR3 is TGTGCCAGCAGCCCAGTCAGGGATCAGCCCCAGCATTTT.

The chain has TRBV4-2 and TRBJ2-7, with 11 bases that match TRBD2. Germline lookup yields CDR1 LGHNA and CDR2 YNFKEQ. V was pared by 7 bases and J by 3 bases, with 17 bases of the junction left unmatched. This CDR3 contains 18 residues. CDR3: CASTPTPSGRLVIYEQYF. The CDR3 DNA reads as TGTGCCAGCACCCCTACTCCTAGCGGGAGGCTTGTCATCTACGAGCAGTACTTC.

This sequence joins TRBV9 and TRBJ2-2; D gene unclear. This CDR3 contains 15 residues. Trimming left V 0 bases short and J 4 bases short, with 10 bases between. From germline, CDR1 is SGDLS and CDR2 YYNGEE. The CDR3 DNA sequence: TGTGCCAGCAGCGTAGCGGGTGCGTCCACCGGGGAGCTGTTTTTT. It codes for CASSVAGASTGELFF. The complete variable domain, with remaining parts taken from reference TRBV9 and TRBJ2-2, reads DSGVTQTPKHLITATGQRVTLRCSPRSGDLSVYWYQQSLDQGLQFLIQYYNGEERAKGNILERFSAQQFPDLHSELNLSSLELGDSALYFCASSVAGASTGELFFGEGSRLTVL.

The genes are TRBV6-5 and TRBJ2-7, with no clear D. In germline, CDR1 is MNHEY, CDR2 SVGAGI. V shed 1 base and J shed 2 bases, with 9 bases lying between them. The CDR3 runs to 14 residues. CDR3 protein: CASSYLADTYEQYF. The DNA for the CDR3 is TGTGCCAGCAGTTACTTGGCGGATACCTACGAGCAGTACTTC.

The rearrangement links TRBV30 to TRBJ2-7, with 8 bases aligning to TRBD2. Per germline, CDR1 GTSNPN and CDR2 SVGIG (reference sequence). The trim removed 0 bases at V and 3 bases at J, leaving 4 bases unmatched. The CDR3 is 14 amino acids. DNA of the CDR3: TGTGCCTGGAGTGTAGGTAGCGGGGACTACGAGCAGTACTTC. Its translation is CAWSVGSGDYEQYF.

This clone appeared a single time. This chain uses TRBV15 with TRBJ1-2; unclear D gene. The length of the CDR3 is 12 residues. Germline CDR1 and CDR2: LNHNV and YYDKDF (reference sequence). V gave up 3 bases and J gave up 8 bases, with 10 bases separating them. CDR3 protein: CATSSRPGGYTF. The CDR3, as DNA: TGTGCCACCAGCAGCAGACCCGGGGGCTACACCTTC.

J is TRBJ2-7 and V is TRBV28; a possible D gene is TRBD2 (5 bases). The CDR3 extends over 10 amino acids. Germline V gene sequence: CDR1 MDHEN, CDR2 SYDVKM. The V end was cut by 8 bases, the J end by 11 bases, with 13 bases between. The CDR3 coding sequence is TGTGCCAGCGGGAGAAAGTTGGAGTACTTC. It codes for CASGRKLEYF.